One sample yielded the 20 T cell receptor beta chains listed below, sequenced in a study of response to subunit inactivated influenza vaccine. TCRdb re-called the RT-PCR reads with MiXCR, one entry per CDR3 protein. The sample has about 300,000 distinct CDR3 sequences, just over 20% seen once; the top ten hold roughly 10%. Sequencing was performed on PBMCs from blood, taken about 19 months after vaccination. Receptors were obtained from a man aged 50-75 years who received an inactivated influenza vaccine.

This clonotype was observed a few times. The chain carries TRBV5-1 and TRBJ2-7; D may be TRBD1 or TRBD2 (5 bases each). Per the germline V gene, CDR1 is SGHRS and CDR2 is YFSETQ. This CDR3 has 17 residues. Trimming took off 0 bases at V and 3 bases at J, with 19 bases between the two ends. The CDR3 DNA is TGCGCCAGCAGCTTGGCCCCTGGGGGTACAGGAAACTACGAGCAGTACTTC. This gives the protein CASSLAPGGTGNYEQYF.

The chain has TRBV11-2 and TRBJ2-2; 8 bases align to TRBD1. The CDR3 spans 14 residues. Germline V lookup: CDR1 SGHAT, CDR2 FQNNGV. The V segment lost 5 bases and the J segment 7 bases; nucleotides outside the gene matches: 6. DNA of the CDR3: TGTGCCAGCAGCGTGGACAGGGTCGGCGGGGAGCTGTTTTTT. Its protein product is CASSVDRVGGELFF.

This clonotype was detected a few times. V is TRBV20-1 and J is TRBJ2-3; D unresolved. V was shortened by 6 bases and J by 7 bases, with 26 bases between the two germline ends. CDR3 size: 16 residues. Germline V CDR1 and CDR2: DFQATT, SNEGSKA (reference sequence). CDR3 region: CSAIYQPKFRSNTQYF. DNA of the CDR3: TGCAGTGCCATATACCAACCGAAATTTAGGTCGAATACGCAGTATTTT.

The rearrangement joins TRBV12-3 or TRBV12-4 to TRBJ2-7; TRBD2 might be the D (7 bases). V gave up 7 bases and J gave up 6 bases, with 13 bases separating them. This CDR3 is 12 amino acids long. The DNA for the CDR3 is TGTGCCAGCAAGGGAGGGGGGGCCGAGCAGTACTTC. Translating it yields CASKGGGAEQYF.

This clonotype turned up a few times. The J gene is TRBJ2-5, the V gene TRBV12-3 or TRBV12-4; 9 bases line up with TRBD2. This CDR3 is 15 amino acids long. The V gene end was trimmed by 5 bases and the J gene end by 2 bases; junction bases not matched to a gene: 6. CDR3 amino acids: CASSPSGAEQETQYF. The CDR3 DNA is TGTGCCAGCAGTCCTAGCGGGGCTGAACAAGAGACCCAGTACTTC.

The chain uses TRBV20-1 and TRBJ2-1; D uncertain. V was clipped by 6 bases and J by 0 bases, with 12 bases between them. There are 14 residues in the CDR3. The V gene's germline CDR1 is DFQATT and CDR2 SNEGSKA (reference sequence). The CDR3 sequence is CSANRQYSYNEQFF. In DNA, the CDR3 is TGCAGTGCAAATAGGCAATACTCCTACAATGAGCAGTTCTTC.

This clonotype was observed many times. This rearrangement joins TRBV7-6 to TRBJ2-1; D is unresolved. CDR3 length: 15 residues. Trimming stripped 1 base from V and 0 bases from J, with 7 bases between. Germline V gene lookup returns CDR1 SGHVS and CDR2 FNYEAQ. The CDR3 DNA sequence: TGTGCCAGCAGCTTAGACAGTCTCTCCTACAATGAGCAGTTCTTC. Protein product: CASSLDSLSYNEQFF. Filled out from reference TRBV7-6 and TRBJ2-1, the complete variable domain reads GAGVSQSPRYKVTKRGQDVALRCDPISGHVSLYWYRQALGQGPEFLTYFNYEAQQDKSGLPNDRFSAERPEGSISTLTIQRTEQRDSAMYRCASSLDSLSYNEQFFGPGTRLTVL.

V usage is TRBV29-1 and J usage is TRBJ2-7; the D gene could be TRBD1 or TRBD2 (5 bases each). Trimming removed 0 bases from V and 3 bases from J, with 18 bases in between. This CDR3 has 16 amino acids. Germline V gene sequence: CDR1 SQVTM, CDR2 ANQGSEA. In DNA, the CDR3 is TGCAGCGTTGAAGAGGCCAGGGACGGAGGAAACTACGAGCAGTACTTC. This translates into CSVEEARDGGNYEQYF.

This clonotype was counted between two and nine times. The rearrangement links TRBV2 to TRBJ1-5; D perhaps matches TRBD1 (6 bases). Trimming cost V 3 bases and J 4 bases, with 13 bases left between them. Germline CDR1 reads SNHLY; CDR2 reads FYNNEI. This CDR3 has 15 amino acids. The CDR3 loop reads CASSEGAGRNQPQHF. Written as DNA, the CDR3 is TGTGCCAGCAGTGAGGGGGCAGGGCGAAATCAGCCCCAGCATTTT. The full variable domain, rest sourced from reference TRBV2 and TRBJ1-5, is EPEVTQTPSHQVTQMGQEVILRCVPISNHLYFYWYRQILGQKVEFLVSFYNNEISEKSEIFDDQFSVERPDGSNFTLKIRSTKLEDSAMYFCASSEGAGRNQPQHFGDGTRLSIL.

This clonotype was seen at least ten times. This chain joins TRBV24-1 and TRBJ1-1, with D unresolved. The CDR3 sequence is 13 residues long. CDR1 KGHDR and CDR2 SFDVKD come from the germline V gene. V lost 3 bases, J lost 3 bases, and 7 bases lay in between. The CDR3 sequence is CATSDPEDTEAFF. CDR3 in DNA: TGTGCCACCAGTGATCCCGAGGACACTGAAGCTTTCTTT.

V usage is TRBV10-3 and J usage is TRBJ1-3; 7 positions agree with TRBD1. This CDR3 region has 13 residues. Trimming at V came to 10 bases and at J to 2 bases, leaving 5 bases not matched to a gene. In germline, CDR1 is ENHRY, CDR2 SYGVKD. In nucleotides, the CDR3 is TGTGCCACCGCCGGACAGGCTGGAAACACCATATATTTT. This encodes CATAGQAGNTIYF.

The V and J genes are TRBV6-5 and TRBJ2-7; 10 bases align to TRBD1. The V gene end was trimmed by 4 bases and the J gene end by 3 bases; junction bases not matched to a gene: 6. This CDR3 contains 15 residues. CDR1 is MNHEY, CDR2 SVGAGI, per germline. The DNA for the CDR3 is TGTGCCAGCAGTTTAACCGGGACAGGGGTCTACGAGCAGTACTTC. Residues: CASSLTGTGVYEQYF.

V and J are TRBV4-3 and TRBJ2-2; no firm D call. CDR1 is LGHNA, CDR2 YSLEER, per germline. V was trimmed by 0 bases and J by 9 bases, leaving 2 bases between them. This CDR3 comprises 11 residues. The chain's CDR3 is CASSQDRELFF. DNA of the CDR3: TGCGCCAGCAGCCAAGATAGGGAGCTGTTTTTT.

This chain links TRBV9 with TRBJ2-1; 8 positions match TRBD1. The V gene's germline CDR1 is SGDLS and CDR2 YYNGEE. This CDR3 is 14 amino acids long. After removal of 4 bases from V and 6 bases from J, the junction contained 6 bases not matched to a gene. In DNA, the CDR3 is TGTGCCAGCAGCCCCCGGACAGGGTCCAATGAGCAGTTCTTC. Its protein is CASSPRTGSNEQFF.

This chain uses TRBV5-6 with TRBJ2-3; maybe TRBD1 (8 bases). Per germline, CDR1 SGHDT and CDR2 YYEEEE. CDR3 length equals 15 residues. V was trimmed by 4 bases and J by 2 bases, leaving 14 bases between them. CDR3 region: CASSMDRDYTDTQYF. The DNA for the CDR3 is TGTGCCAGCAGCATGGACAGGGACTACACAGATACGCAGTATTTT.

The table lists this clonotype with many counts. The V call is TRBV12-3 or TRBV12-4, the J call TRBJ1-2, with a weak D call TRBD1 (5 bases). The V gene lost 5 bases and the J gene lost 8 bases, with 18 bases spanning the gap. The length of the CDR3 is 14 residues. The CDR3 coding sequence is TGTGCCAGCAGTCTCAGGGCGCTGGGGATAGGCTACACCTTC. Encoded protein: CASSLRALGIGYTF.

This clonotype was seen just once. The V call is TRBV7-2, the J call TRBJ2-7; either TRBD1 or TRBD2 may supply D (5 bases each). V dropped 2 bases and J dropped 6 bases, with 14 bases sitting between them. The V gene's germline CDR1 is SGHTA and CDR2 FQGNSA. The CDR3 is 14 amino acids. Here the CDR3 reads CASSLRGALGEQYF. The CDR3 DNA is TGTGCCAGCAGCTTAAGGGGAGCCTTGGGCGAGCAGTACTTC.

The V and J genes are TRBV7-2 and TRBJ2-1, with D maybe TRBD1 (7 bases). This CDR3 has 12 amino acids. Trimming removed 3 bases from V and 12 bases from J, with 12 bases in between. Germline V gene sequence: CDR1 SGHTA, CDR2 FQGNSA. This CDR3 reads CASSFNRGGQFF. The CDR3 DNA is TGTGCCAGCAGCTTTAACAGGGGAGGGCAGTTCTTC.

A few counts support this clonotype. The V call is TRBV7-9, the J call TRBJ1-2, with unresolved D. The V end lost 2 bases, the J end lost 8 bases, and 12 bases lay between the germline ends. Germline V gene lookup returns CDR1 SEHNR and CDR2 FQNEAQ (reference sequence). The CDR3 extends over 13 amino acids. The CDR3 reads CASSLFGMEGYTF. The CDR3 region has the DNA TGTGCCAGCAGCTTATTCGGCATGGAGGGCTACACCTTC.

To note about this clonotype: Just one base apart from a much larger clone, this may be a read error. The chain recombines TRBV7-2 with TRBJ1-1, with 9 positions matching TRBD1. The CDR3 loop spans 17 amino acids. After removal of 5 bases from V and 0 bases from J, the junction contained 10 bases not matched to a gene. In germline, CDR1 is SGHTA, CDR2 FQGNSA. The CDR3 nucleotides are TGTGCCAGCAGCCGAGGACTGGGACAGGGTATGAACACTGAAGCTTTCTTT. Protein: CASSRGLGQGMNTEAFF.